Presented here are 3 T cell receptor beta chains from one specimen sequenced in a study of beta chain features in type 1 diabetes. The sequenced template was cDNA made from the entire isolated RNA. Only in-frame clones appear in the TCRdb table, and some are missing; sequencing was by immunoSEQ multiplex PCR. The repertoire holds 150,000 to 180,000 clones, over 8.5% seen once, with around 2% in the top ten. The sequenced sample consisted of central memory CD4+ T cells from blood. All receptors derive from a man aged 18 to 29 in good health.

This clone was recorded a few times. The chain links TRBV4-1 to TRBJ2-1; 14 nucleotides line up with TRBD2. The germline CDR1 and CDR2 sequences are MGHRA and YSYEKL. The V gene end was trimmed by 0 bases and the J gene end by 8 bases; junction bases not matched to a gene: 12. This CDR3 is built from 19 residues. For the CDR3, the DNA is TGCGCCAGCAGCCAAGATGGTATTGCCGAGACTAGCGGGGGGGATGAGCAGTTCTTC. Its protein product is CASSQDGIAETSGGDEQFF.

This chain links TRBV23-1 with TRBJ2-2; maybe TRBD1 (6 bases). TRBV23-1 is filed as an ORF, its function uncertain. Trimming shortened V by 3 bases and J by 3 bases, and 17 bases separated the two germline ends. CDR3 length: 17 residues. CDR3 amino acids: CASSHESGAGDTGELFF. Written as DNA, the CDR3 is TGCGCCAGCAGTCATGAATCAGGGGCAGGGGACACCGGGGAGCTGTTTTTT.

This clone was seen only a few times. This rearrangement joins TRBV2 to TRBJ1-1; 7 bases map to TRBD1. The CDR3 has 13 amino acids. From germline, CDR1 is SNHLY and CDR2 FYNNEI. Unmatched junction bases numbered 8, after V lost 7 bases and J lost 6 bases. The CDR3 DNA reads as TGTGCCAGCATCCTATCGGGACAGCCTGAAGCTTTCTTT. This encodes CASILSGQPEAFF.